Below are 10 T cell receptor beta chains sequenced from a single sample in a study of sequential checkpoint blockade in melanoma. Treatment indicated: randomized to nivolumab then ipilimumab (arm A) or the reverse (arm B). Measured with immunoSEQ multiplex PCR; TCRdb has only the in-frame clones, and not every one. The data show under 20,000 clones, just under 75% seen once. The starting material was CD8+ T cells sorted from blood (inferred from file names), obtained from a patient given nivolumab and ipilimumab in sequence. The origin of the receptors is a human donor with melanoma.

The rearrangement uses TRBV6-5 and TRBJ2-1, with D tentatively TRBD2 (5 bases). The V end was cut by 0 bases, the J end by 2 bases, with 11 bases between. Germline V gives CDR1 MNHEY, CDR2 SVGAGI. The CDR3 loop spans 16 amino acids. CDR3 in amino acids: CASSYSISGPYNEQFF. CDR3 sequence (DNA): TGTGCCAGCAGTTACTCGATCAGCGGTCCCTACAATGAGCAGTTCTTC.

The V gene is TRBV30, the J gene TRBJ2-6, with 12 bases that match TRBD1. With 2 bases clipped from V and 0 bases from J, the junction kept 14 bases outside the gene matches. CDR3 length: 21 residues. Germline lookup yields CDR1 GTSNPN and CDR2 SVGIG (reference sequence). CDR3 sequence: CAWSIDIRDRGHYSGANVLTF. The CDR3 DNA is TGTGCCTGGAGTATCGACATCCGGGACAGGGGGCATTACTCTGGGGCCAACGTCCTGACTTTC.

The chain links TRBV28 to TRBJ1-1; D remains unclear. Germline loops: CDR1 MDHEN, CDR2 SYDVKM. Between the trimmed V and J ends, which lost 5 bases and 6 bases, there was a span of 13 bases. The CDR3 has 13 amino acids. The CDR3 here is CASSLSGNPEAFF. The DNA for the CDR3 is TGTGCCAGCAGTCTGTCCGGGAATCCTGAAGCTTTCTTT.

This clone was counted a single time. The V and J genes are TRBV5-6 and TRBJ2-7; D might be TRBD1 (8 bases). Trimming pared 4 bases from V and 0 bases from J, leaving 20 bases between. The CDR3 covers 17 residues. CDR1 SGHDT and CDR2 YYEEEE come from the germline V gene. The DNA of the CDR3 is TGTGCCAGCAGCCCAGGGGGGGGCAGGGGGCTCTCCTACGAGCAGTACTTC. It encodes CASSPGGGRGLSYEQYF.

This clone was picked up a small number of times. The CDR3: CASRPGLGGGQPQHF. CDR3 DNA: TGTGCCAGCAGACCCGGACTGGGGGGTGGTCAGCCCCAGCATTTT. The V call is TRBV27, the J call TRBJ1-5; weak D call: TRBD1 (5 bases). The V gene's germline CDR1 is MNHEY and CDR2 SMNVEV (reference sequence). The length of the CDR3 is 15 residues. V was cut by 6 bases and J by 6 bases, with 18 bases left in between.

This clone was observed a few times. The chain couples TRBV5-4 to TRBJ1-5; D is possibly TRBD1 (5 bases). This CDR3 is built from 16 residues. Germline V gene data show CDR1 as SGHNT and CDR2 as YYREEE (reference sequence). V was trimmed by 4 bases and J by 6 bases, leaving 20 bases between them. The CDR3 sequence: CASSAGPGGERQPQHF. In nucleotides, the CDR3 is TGTGCCAGCAGCGCCGGCCCCGGGGGGGAACGTCAGCCCCAGCATTTT.

The chain combines TRBV7-9 with TRBJ1-1; 9 bases match TRBD1. Germline V gene sequence: CDR1 SEHNR, CDR2 FQNEAQ (reference sequence). The CDR3 contains 15 residues. With V trimmed by 5 bases and J by 4 bases, 8 bases remained unmatched. CDR3 coding DNA: TGTGCCAGCAGCCCCACCGGGACAGGGAGCACTGAAGCTTTCTTT. Translated: CASSPTGTGSTEAFF.

A note on this clone: At the DNA level, this CDR3 is encoded by other sequences in the same sample as well. The rearrangement uses TRBV28 and TRBJ1-5; D is unresolved. Trimming removed 6 bases from V and 6 bases from J, with 15 bases in between. Germline V lookup: CDR1 MDHEN, CDR2 SYDVKM. The CDR3 is made up of 14 amino acids. The CDR3: CASSPRVGLQPQHF. CDR3 nucleotides: TGTGCCAGCAGCCCCCGGGTAGGCCTTCAGCCCCAGCATTTT.

This chain uses TRBV2 with TRBJ2-2; the match to TRBD2 covers 7 bases. The CDR3 extends over 16 amino acids. V shed 4 bases and J 5 bases; nucleotides not matched to a gene: 10. Looked up from germline, CDR1 is SNHLY and CDR2 is FYNNEI. DNA for the CDR3: TGTGCCAGCAGTGTGGGGCGACTAGCAGGGACCGGGGAGCTGTTTTTT. Translation gives CASSVGRLAGTGELFF. The variable domain in full, with the rest retrieved from reference TRBV2 and TRBJ2-2, is EPEVTQTPSHQVTQMGQEVILRCVPISNHLYFYWYRQILGQKVEFLVSFYNNEISEKSEIFDDQFSVERPDGSNFTLKIRSTKLEDSAMYFCASSVGRLAGTGELFFGEGSRLTVL.

The chain uses TRBV7-2 and TRBJ2-5; D gene ambiguous. The germline gives CDR1 SGHTA, CDR2 FQGNSA. Deletions cut 5 bases from V and 11 bases from J, with 12 bases between. CDR3 length: 11 amino acids. For the CDR3, the DNA is TGTGCCAGCAGCCTCCTCCGAGAGCAGTACTTC. Translating gives CASSLLREQYF.